Presented here are 12 T cell receptor beta chains from one specimen sequenced in a study of cytomegalovirus exposure and HLA in healthy donors. PCR employed 60 Vbeta and 13 Jbeta primers. Measured with immunoSEQ multiplex PCR; TCRdb has only the in-frame clones, and not every one. The sample holds under 140,000 clones, roughly 80% seen once. Source material: PBMCs. The receptors derive from a woman between 25 and 40 years old in good health and CMV-seronegative.

This rearrangement joins TRBV9 to TRBJ1-1, with D unresolved. V lost 0 bases, J lost 6 bases, and 9 bases lay in between. This CDR3 is built from 13 residues. CDR1 and CDR2 from the germline V gene are SGDLS and YYNGEE. The CDR3 DNA follows: TGTGCCAGCAGCGTAGTCGGTACAGCTGAAGCTTTCTTT. This encodes CASSVVGTAEAFF.

The rearrangement joins TRBV10-3 to TRBJ2-1; 13 positions match TRBD2. J lost 4 bases, V lost 2 bases, and 2 bases had no gene match. CDR3 length equals 16 residues. Germline CDR1 reads ENHRY; CDR2 reads SYGVKD. The CDR3 loop reads CAISEPTSGRYNEQFF. CDR3 coding DNA: TGTGCCATCAGTGAGCCGACTAGCGGGAGGTACAATGAGCAGTTCTTC.

The rearrangement uses TRBV19 and TRBJ1-1, with TRBD1 identical over 8 bases. This CDR3 has 13 residues. Looked up from germline, CDR1 is LNHDA and CDR2 is SQIVND (reference sequence). Trimming cost V 8 bases and J 10 bases; bases outside gene matches: 12. CDR3 coding DNA: TGTGCCAGTCTCGCGGGGGACAGGAAAAGAGCTTTCTTT. Translation: CASLAGDRKRAFF.

This chain joins TRBV25-1 and TRBJ2-3, with 7 nucleotides matching TRBD1. CDR3 length: 15 amino acids. Germline trimming cut 6 bases from V and 5 bases from J; bases unmatched to any gene: 11. Germline V CDR1 and CDR2: MGHDK, SYGVNS. CDR3 nucleotide sequence: TGTGCCAGCAGGACCCTCTGGACAGGCGAAGATACGCAGTATTTT. Protein sequence: CASRTLWTGEDTQYF.

This clone was detected only a few times. The chain uses TRBV29-1 and TRBJ2-7, with 9 bases matching TRBD2. V shed 5 bases and J 2 bases; nucleotides not matched to a gene: 4. There are 13 residues in the CDR3. Germline V gene lookup returns CDR1 SQVTM and CDR2 ANQGSEA. CDR3 residues: CSVLASGTYEQYF. DNA of the CDR3: TGCAGCGTTTTGGCTAGCGGGACCTACGAGCAGTACTTC.

This chain uses TRBV28 with TRBJ1-5, with TRBD1 matching 8 bases. The CDR3 sequence is 15 residues long. Germline trimming cut 9 bases from V and 2 bases from J; bases unmatched to any gene: 9. Per the germline V gene, CDR1 is MDHEN and CDR2 is SYDVKM. The CDR3 loop is CASTRTGRGNQPQHF. In nucleotides, the CDR3 is TGTGCCAGTACACGGACAGGGAGAGGCAATCAGCCCCAGCATTTT. The whole variable domain, remainder taken from reference TRBV28 and TRBJ1-5, is DVKVTQSSRYLVKRTGEKVFLECVQDMDHENMFWYRQDPGLGLRLIYFSYDVKMKEKGDIPEGYSVSREKKERFSLILESASTNQTSMYLCASTRTGRGNQPQHFGDGTRLSIL.

The chain joins TRBV10-1 to TRBJ2-7; a possible D gene is TRBD2 (6 bases). The CDR3 contains 12 residues. The V gene lost 10 bases and the J gene lost 2 bases, with 12 bases spanning the gap. Germline-derived CDR1 and CDR2 are WNHNN and SYGVQD (reference sequence). The CDR3 nucleotides read TGCGCCAAATCCGGAGGGACCTACGAGCAGTACTTC. Protein product: CAKSGGTYEQYF.

The chain links TRBV28 to TRBJ1-2; D possibly corresponds to TRBD1 (5 bases). The length of the CDR3 is 13 residues. Germline V gives CDR1 MDHEN, CDR2 SYDVKM. V was cut by 5 bases and J by 0 bases, with 7 bases left in between. The CDR3 is CASSPTANYGYTF. The CDR3 bases are TGTGCCAGCAGTCCGACAGCTAACTATGGCTACACCTTC.

The chain links TRBV6-5 to TRBJ2-7; TRBD1 matches 9 bases. V trimming: 10 bases; J trimming: 4 bases; junction bases outside the gene matches: 5. The CDR3 sequence is 12 residues long. From germline, CDR1 is MNHEY and CDR2 SVGAGI. In nucleotides, the CDR3 is TGTGCCACCTCGGGACAGGGTTACGAGCAGTACTTC. Encoded protein: CATSGQGYEQYF.

The rearrangement joins TRBV5-6 to TRBJ2-7, with TRBD2 matching over 7 bases. There are 13 residues in the CDR3. Trimming at V came to 3 bases and at J to 3 bases, leaving 3 bases not matched to a gene. The V gene's germline CDR1 is SGHDT and CDR2 YYEEEE. CDR3 region: CASSYGEGYEQYF. As DNA, the CDR3 is TGTGCCAGCAGCTACGGGGAGGGCTACGAGCAGTACTTC.

This chain connects TRBV6-6 to TRBJ2-5, with D possibly TRBD2 on 5 matching bases. This CDR3 is built from 16 residues. Germline V gene data show CDR1 as MNHNY and CDR2 as SVGAGI (reference sequence). Trimming pared 2 bases from V and 2 bases from J, leaving 15 bases between. The CDR3 region has the DNA TGTGCCAGCAGTTACGGACTTACCCCTGCACAAGAGACCCAGTACTTC. Its protein is CASSYGLTPAQETQYF.

This clone was detected only once. This chain joins TRBV4-1 and TRBJ1-1, with 8 bases matching TRBD1. The germline V gene has CDR1 MGHRA and CDR2 YSYEKL. CDR3 size: 16 residues. V lost 1 base to trimming and J lost 8 bases; unmatched junction nucleotides: 12. This CDR3 reads CASSQVATGATYEAFF. DNA of the CDR3: TGCGCCAGCAGCCAAGTTGCGACAGGGGCTACTTACGAAGCTTTCTTT.